This T cell receptor (beta chain) was captured by sequencing in a study of radiotherapy plus CTLA-4 blockade in lung cancer. Whole-study findings and limits: Blood-borne expansion of tumor-derived TCR clones followed radiotherapy plus ipilimumab. With interferon-beta, early dynamics of blood T cell clones were reported to best predict response.

TCRdb's table, derived via immunoSEQ multiplex PCR, lists solely in-frame clones and lacks some. Counted here are roughly 93,000 clones, 75% to 85% occurring once; the ten biggest clones make up approximately 3.4%. The study treated chemo-refractory metastatic non-small-cell lung cancer patients with focal radiation plus ipilimumab CTLA-4 blockade. Worth noting for this clone: Its antigen is not identified.

The CDR3 totals 13 residues. V shed 7 bases and J shed 4 bases, with 13 bases lying between them. Germline V gene sequence: CDR1 MNHEY, CDR2 SVGAGI. The rearrangement links TRBV6-5 to TRBJ1-1; D uncertain. This TCR derives from a human donor with non-small cell lung cancer who had a partial response to radiotherapy plus ipilimumab. The material was peripheral blood, obtained from a patient treated with radiotherapy plus ipilimumab. CDR3 DNA sequence: TGTGCCAGCAAATTGTCACAAACCACTGAAGCTTTCTTT. Its protein is CASKLSQTTEAFF.